A selection of T cell receptor beta chains follows, all from one sample in a study of blood T cell repertoires in COVID-19. Libraries were prepared by immunoSEQ multiplex PCR; TCRdb keeps only in-frame clonotypes and omits some of them. The sample shows roughly 64,000 clones, under 90% of them seen only once. Material for sequencing was peripheral blood. The receptors were gathered from a man in his fifties or sixties with active COVID-19. The CDR3 runs from the conserved cysteine through the conserved F or W. Fields, in order: D gene, J gene, clone size, V gene, CDR3 length, CDR3 protein, CDR3 DNA. D genes are given only for firm matches. Size values are once, few and many counts, or a class for expanded clones, and some rows have none.

D gene: TRBD2; J gene: TRBJ2-1; clone size: once; V gene: TRBV19; CDR3 length: 16; CDR3 protein: CASSFLSSGLGNEQFF; CDR3 DNA: TGTGCCAGTAGTTTTTTGTCTAGCGGGCTTGGGAATGAGCAGTTCTTC
D gene: TRBD1; J gene: TRBJ1-6; clone size: few; V gene: TRBV5-1; CDR3 length: 14; CDR3 protein: CASSSDRGNSPLHF; CDR3 DNA: TGCGCCAGCAGCTCCGACAGGGGTAATTCACCCCTCCACTTT
D gene: TRBD2; J gene: TRBJ2-1; clone size: NA; V gene: TRBV6-6; CDR3 length: 16; CDR3 protein: CASSPDSGASGDEQFF; CDR3 DNA: TGTGCCAGCTCTCCAGATAGCGGGGCCTCGGGGGATGAGCAGTTCTTC
D gene: NA; J gene: TRBJ2-2; clone size: few; V gene: TRBV19; CDR3 length: 17; CDR3 protein: CASSPTYSRLVTGELFF; CDR3 DNA: TGTGCCAGTAGTCCCACATATAGCCGGTTAGTAACCGGGGAGCTGTTTTTT
D gene: TRBD2; J gene: TRBJ2-3; clone size: NA; V gene: TRBV5-1; CDR3 length: 16; CDR3 protein: CASSLQPGLEADTQYF; CDR3 DNA: TGCGCCAGCAGCCTGCAACCGGGACTAGAGGCAGATACGCAGTATTTT
D gene: NA; J gene: TRBJ2-5; clone size: NA; V gene: TRBV30; CDR3 length: 13; CDR3 protein: CAWSGQSQETQYF; CDR3 DNA: TGTGCCTGGAGTGGTCAGTCCCAAGAGACCCAGTACTTC
D gene: TRBD1; J gene: TRBJ2-2; clone size: once; V gene: TRBV14; CDR3 length: 15; CDR3 protein: CASSRQGVNTGELFF; CDR3 DNA: TGTGCCAGCAGCCGACAGGGGGTGAACACCGGGGAGCTGTTTTTT
D gene: TRBD2; J gene: TRBJ2-1; clone size: NA; V gene: TRBV5-4; CDR3 length: 11; CDR3 protein: CASSPGGRQFF; CDR3 DNA: TGTGCCAGCAGCCCCGGGGGGAGGCAGTTCTTC
D gene: NA; J gene: TRBJ1-2; clone size: NA; V gene: TRBV20-1; CDR3 length: 11; CDR3 protein: CSAKGDYGYTF; CDR3 DNA: TGCAGTGCTAAAGGGGACTATGGCTACACCTTC
D gene: NA; J gene: TRBJ1-3; clone size: NA; V gene: TRBV5-8; CDR3 length: 15; CDR3 protein: CASSFQVFSGNTIYF; CDR3 DNA: TGTGCCAGCAGCTTTCAGGTTTTCTCTGGAAACACCATATATTTT
D gene: NA; J gene: TRBJ2-3; clone size: NA; V gene: TRBV24-1; CDR3 length: 16; CDR3 protein: CATTPREASSTDTQYF; CDR3 DNA: TGTGCCACCACCCCCCGGGAAGCTTCAAGCACAGATACGCAGTATTTT
D gene: TRBD1; J gene: TRBJ1-2; clone size: once; V gene: TRBV29-1; CDR3 length: 13; CDR3 protein: CSVDPGTAYGYTF; CDR3 DNA: TGCAGCGTAGATCCGGGGACAGCCTATGGCTACACCTTC
D gene: TRBD1; J gene: TRBJ1-1; clone size: NA; V gene: TRBV19; CDR3 length: 20; CDR3 protein: CASNAPKRPGQGGMNTEAFF; CDR3 DNA: TGTGCCAGTAACGCCCCTAAACGACCGGGACAGGGAGGGATGAACACTGAAGCTTTCTTT
D gene: NA; J gene: TRBJ1-2; clone size: NA; V gene: TRBV28; CDR3 length: 12; CDR3 protein: CASSSGDYGYTF; CDR3 DNA: TGTGCCAGCAGTTCAGGGGACTATGGCTACACCTTC
D gene: NA; J gene: TRBJ2-5; clone size: NA; V gene: TRBV4-1; CDR3 length: 16; CDR3 protein: CASSERPGRNQETQYF; CDR3 DNA: TGCGCCAGCAGCGAAAGGCCTGGGAGGAACCAAGAGACCCAGTACTTC
D gene: NA; J gene: TRBJ2-1; clone size: once; V gene: TRBV5-1; CDR3 length: 14; CDR3 protein: CASSLVLRGNEQFF; CDR3 DNA: TGCGCCAGCAGCTTGGTATTACGGGGCAATGAGCAGTTCTTC
D gene: TRBD1; J gene: TRBJ1-2; clone size: NA; V gene: TRBV7-8; CDR3 length: 15; CDR3 protein: CASSPRDRADYGYTF; CDR3 DNA: TGTGCCAGCAGCCCACGGGACAGGGCCGACTATGGCTACACCTTC
D gene: TRBD2; J gene: TRBJ2-1; clone size: NA; V gene: TRBV3-1/TRBV3-2; CDR3 length: 14; CDR3 protein: CASSQSRLADEQFF; CDR3 DNA: TGTGCCAGCAGCCAAAGTAGACTAGCGGATGAGCAGTTCTTC
D gene: TRBD2; J gene: TRBJ2-3; clone size: NA; V gene: TRBV5-1; CDR3 length: 16; CDR3 protein: CASSPLAGLSTDTQYF; CDR3 DNA: TGCGCCAGCAGCCCCCTAGCGGGCCTTAGCACAGATACGCAGTATTTT
D gene: TRBD2; J gene: TRBJ2-7; clone size: NA; V gene: TRBV10-2; CDR3 length: 16; CDR3 protein: CASLLRASGLQYEQYF; CDR3 DNA: TGCGCCAGCCTCCTTCGCGCTAGCGGACTACAATACGAGCAGTACTTC
D gene: NA; J gene: TRBJ1-1; clone size: once; V gene: TRBV10-2; CDR3 length: 18; CDR3 protein: CASSESHRLYYMNTEAFF; CDR3 DNA: TGCGCCAGCAGTGAGTCGCACCGACTATACTACATGAACACTGAAGCTTTCTTT
D gene: TRBD1; J gene: TRBJ1-1; clone size: NA; V gene: TRBV19; CDR3 length: 15; CDR3 protein: CASSISAGRGPEAFF; CDR3 DNA: TGTGCCAGTAGTATATCTGCGGGAAGGGGGCCTGAAGCTTTCTTT
D gene: TRBD1; J gene: TRBJ2-7; clone size: few; V gene: TRBV10-1; CDR3 length: 14; CDR3 protein: CASSRTGSGHEQYF; CDR3 DNA: TGCGCCAGCAGTAGGACAGGGAGTGGACACGAGCAGTACTTC
D gene: TRBD1; J gene: TRBJ1-2; clone size: once; V gene: TRBV2; CDR3 length: 15; CDR3 protein: CASRGPGTGTYGYTF; CDR3 DNA: TGTGCCAGCAGAGGACCCGGGACAGGCACGTATGGCTACACCTTC
D gene: NA; J gene: TRBJ1-1; clone size: NA; V gene: TRBV7-9; CDR3 length: 15; CDR3 protein: CASSLAGGRDTEAFF; CDR3 DNA: TGTGCCAGCAGCTTAGCGGGGGGGCGCGACACTGAAGCTTTCTTT
D gene: NA; J gene: TRBJ1-2; clone size: NA; V gene: TRBV14; CDR3 length: 20; CDR3 protein: CASSQDYVGLQGPANYGYTF; CDR3 DNA: TGTGCCAGCAGCCAAGATTACGTGGGTTTACAGGGACCGGCTAACTATGGCTACACCTTC
D gene: NA; J gene: TRBJ2-7; clone size: NA; V gene: TRBV11-2; CDR3 length: 14; CDR3 protein: CASSLDLNSYEQYF; CDR3 DNA: TGTGCCAGCAGCTTAGACCTTAATTCCTACGAGCAGTACTTC
D gene: TRBD1; J gene: TRBJ1-3; clone size: NA; V gene: TRBV30; CDR3 length: 13; CDR3 protein: CAWSGGQVNTIYF; CDR3 DNA: TGTGCCTGGAGTGGGGGACAGGTCAACACCATATATTTT
D gene: TRBD1; J gene: TRBJ1-5; clone size: NA; V gene: TRBV6-6; CDR3 length: 15; CDR3 protein: CASRNTGVSNQPQHF; CDR3 DNA: TGTGCCAGCAGAAACACAGGGGTTAGCAATCAGCCCCAGCATTTT
D gene: NA; J gene: TRBJ2-2; clone size: NA; V gene: TRBV5-4; CDR3 length: 12; CDR3 protein: CASSSRGGELFF; CDR3 DNA: TGTGCCAGCAGCTCCCGGGGCGGGGAGCTGTTTTTT
D gene: TRBD1; J gene: TRBJ1-4; clone size: NA; V gene: TRBV4-1; CDR3 length: 18; CDR3 protein: CASSQDPRDRSLNEKLFF; CDR3 DNA: TGCGCCAGCAGCCAAGATCCCCGGGACAGGTCTTTAAATGAAAAACTGTTTTTT
D gene: TRBD1; J gene: TRBJ2-1; clone size: NA; V gene: TRBV6-2/TRBV6-3; CDR3 length: 16; CDR3 protein: CASSVGTGSLHNEQFF; CDR3 DNA: TGTGCCAGCAGTGTAGGGACAGGGTCCCTTCACAATGAGCAGTTCTTC
D gene: NA; J gene: TRBJ1-1; clone size: NA; V gene: TRBV19; CDR3 length: 13; CDR3 protein: CASSIPPSTEAFF; CDR3 DNA: TGTGCCAGTAGTATCCCCCCGAGCACTGAAGCTTTCTTT
D gene: NA; J gene: TRBJ1-2; clone size: NA; V gene: TRBV7-9; CDR3 length: 13; CDR3 protein: CASSLGQNYGYTF; CDR3 DNA: TGTGCCAGCAGCTTAGGACAGAACTATGGCTACACCTTC
D gene: NA; J gene: TRBJ2-3; clone size: NA; V gene: TRBV3-1/TRBV3-2; CDR3 length: 15; CDR3 protein: CASSQNFVSTDTQYF; CDR3 DNA: TGTGCCAGCAGCCAAAATTTCGTTAGCACAGATACGCAGTATTTT
D gene: NA; J gene: TRBJ2-5; clone size: NA; V gene: TRBV25-1; CDR3 length: 15; CDR3 protein: CASSDWTVSQETQYF; CDR3 DNA: TGTGCCAGCAGTGATTGGACAGTATCCCAAGAGACCCAGTACTTC
D gene: TRBD1; J gene: TRBJ2-6; clone size: once; V gene: TRBV7-6; CDR3 length: 17; CDR3 protein: CASSFTTGSSGANVLTF; CDR3 DNA: TGTGCCAGCAGCTTTACGACAGGGAGCTCTGGGGCCAACGTCCTGACTTTC
D gene: TRBD1; J gene: TRBJ2-3; clone size: NA; V gene: TRBV24-1; CDR3 length: 16; CDR3 protein: CATSDAGTGYVDTQYF; CDR3 DNA: TGTGCCACCAGTGATGCCGGGACAGGGTACGTAGATACGCAGTATTTT
D gene: NA; J gene: TRBJ1-1; clone size: NA; V gene: TRBV15; CDR3 length: 13; CDR3 protein: CATSRDRPDYAFF; CDR3 DNA: TGTGCCACCAGCAGAGATCGCCCAGATTATGCTTTCTTT
D gene: NA; J gene: TRBJ2-7; clone size: NA; V gene: TRBV29-1; CDR3 length: 13; CDR3 protein: CSVENPPPDEQYF; CDR3 DNA: TGCAGCGTGGAGAACCCCCCTCCTGACGAGCAGTACTTC
D gene: TRBD1; J gene: TRBJ1-1; clone size: NA; V gene: TRBV19; CDR3 length: 14; CDR3 protein: CASSVQGVGTEAFF; CDR3 DNA: TGTGCCAGTAGTGTACAGGGGGTAGGGACTGAAGCTTTCTTT
D gene: NA; J gene: TRBJ2-7; clone size: once; V gene: TRBV6-6; CDR3 length: 14; CDR3 protein: CASTLEETSYEQYF; CDR3 DNA: TGTGCCAGCACCCTAGAGGAGACCTCCTACGAGCAGTACTTC